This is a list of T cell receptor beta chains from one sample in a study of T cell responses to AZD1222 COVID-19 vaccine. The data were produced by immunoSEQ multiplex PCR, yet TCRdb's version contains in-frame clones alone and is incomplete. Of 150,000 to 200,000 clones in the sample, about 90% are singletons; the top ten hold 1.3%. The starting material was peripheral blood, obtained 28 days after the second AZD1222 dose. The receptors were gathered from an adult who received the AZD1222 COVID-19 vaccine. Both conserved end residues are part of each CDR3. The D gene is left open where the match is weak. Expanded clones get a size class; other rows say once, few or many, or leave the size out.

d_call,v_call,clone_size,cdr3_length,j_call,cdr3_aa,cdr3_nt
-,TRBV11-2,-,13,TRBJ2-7,CASSLGGRYEQYF,TGTGCCAGCAGCTTAGGGGGGAGGTACGAGCAGTACTTC
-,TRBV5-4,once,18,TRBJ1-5,CASSLVQGTSMSNQPQHF,TGTGCCAGCAGCTTGGTCCAGGGGACGTCTATGAGCAATCAGCCCCAGCATTTT
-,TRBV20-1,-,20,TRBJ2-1,CSASWPGGMGAGQNLNEQFF,TGCAGTGCTAGTTGGCCCGGAGGAATGGGGGCTGGCCAGAATCTCAATGAGCAGTTCTTC
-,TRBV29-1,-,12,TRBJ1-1,CSVESGTTEAFF,TGCAGCGTTGAATCAGGGACCACTGAAGCTTTCTTT
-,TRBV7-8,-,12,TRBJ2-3,CASSASTDTQYF,TGTGCCAGCAGCGCAAGCACAGATACGCAGTATTTT
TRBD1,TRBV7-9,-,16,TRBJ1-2,CASSSRQGAMNYGYTF,TGTGCCAGCAGCTCCAGGCAGGGGGCTATGAACTATGGCTACACCTTC
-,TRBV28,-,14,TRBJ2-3,CASSPGTEEDTQYF,TGTGCCAGCAGCCCCGGGACTGAGGAAGATACGCAGTATTTT
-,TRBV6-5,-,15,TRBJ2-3,CASSYIDRLTDTQYF,TGTGCCAGCAGTTACATCGACAGGCTGACAGATACGCAGTATTTT
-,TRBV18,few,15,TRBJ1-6,CASSPPGEGNSPLHF,TGTGCCAGCTCACCACCGGGGGAGGGCAATTCACCCCTCCACTTT
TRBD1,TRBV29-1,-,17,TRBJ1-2,CSSVRLSSGQGNYGYTF,TGCAGTTCGGTGAGGCTAAGCTCGGGACAGGGTAACTATGGCTACACCTTC
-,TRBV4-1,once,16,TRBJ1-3,CASSQPIQNSGNTIYF,TGCGCCAGCAGCCAACCCATTCAGAACTCTGGAAACACCATATATTTT
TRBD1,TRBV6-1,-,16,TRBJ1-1,CASSDPFVGTGSGAFF,TGTGCCAGCAGTGACCCCTTCGTGGGGACAGGGAGTGGAGCTTTCTTT
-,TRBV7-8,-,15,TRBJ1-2,CASSLAHGGVYGYTF,TGTGCCAGCAGCTTAGCGCACGGGGGCGTCTATGGCTACACCTTC
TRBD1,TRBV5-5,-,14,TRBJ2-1,CASRSGTGNNEQFF,TGTGCCAGCAGGAGCGGGACAGGGAATAATGAGCAGTTCTTC
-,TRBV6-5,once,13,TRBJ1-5,CASRSGNGQPQHF,TGTGCCAGCAGATCAGGGAACGGTCAGCCCCAGCATTTT
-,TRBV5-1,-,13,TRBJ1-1,CASSLAGRTEAFF,TGCGCCAGCAGCTTGGCGGGGCGTACTGAAGCTTTCTTT
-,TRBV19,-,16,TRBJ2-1,CASTPPPGSTYNEQFF,TGTGCCAGTACTCCCCCCCCTGGGTCTACCTACAATGAGCAGTTCTTC
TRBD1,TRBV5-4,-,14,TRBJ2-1,CASSSGQAYNEQFF,TGTGCCAGCAGCTCGGGACAGGCCTACAATGAGCAGTTCTTC
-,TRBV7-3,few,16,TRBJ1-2,CASSPAGAGYGRGYTF,TGTGCCAGCAGCCCCGCCGGGGCAGGGTACGGACGTGGCTACACCTTC
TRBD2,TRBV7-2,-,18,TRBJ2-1,CASSLRLLAQTRGGEQFF,TGTGCCAGCAGCCTACGGTTACTAGCGCAGACCCGCGGGGGGGAGCAGTTCTTC
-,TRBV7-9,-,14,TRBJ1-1,CASSFLFMNTEAFF,TGTGCCAGCAGCTTCCTCTTCATGAACACTGAAGCTTTCTTT
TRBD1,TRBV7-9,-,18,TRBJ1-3,CASSLSGTGTSSGNTIYF,TGTGCCAGCAGCTTATCCGGGACAGGGACTAGCTCTGGAAACACCATATATTTT
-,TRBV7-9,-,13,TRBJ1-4,CASSLKANEKLFF,TGTGCCAGCAGTCTTAAGGCTAATGAAAAACTGTTTTTT
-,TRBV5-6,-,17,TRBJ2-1,CASSSKGGLQTYNEQFF,TGTGCCAGCAGCTCTAAAGGTGGGCTGCAAACCTACAATGAGCAGTTCTTC
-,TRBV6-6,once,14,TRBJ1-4,CASSYGGTNEKLFF,TGTGCCAGCAGTTACGGGGGGACTAATGAAAAACTGTTTTTT
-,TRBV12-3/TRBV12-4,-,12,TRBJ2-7,CASSFPLGEQYF,TGTGCCAGCAGTTTTCCTTTGGGCGAGCAGTACTTC
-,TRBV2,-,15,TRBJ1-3,CASSEASSGGNTIYF,TGTGCCAGCAGTGAAGCTAGCTCGGGGGGAAACACCATATATTTT
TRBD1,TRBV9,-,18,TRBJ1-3,CASSATSGGGYAGNTIYF,TGTGCCAGCAGCGCAACATCAGGGGGCGGCTATGCTGGAAACACCATATATTTT
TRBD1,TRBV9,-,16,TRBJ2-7,CASSTGTGGPSYEQYF,TGTGCCAGCAGCACTGGGACAGGGGGCCCATCCTACGAGCAGTACTTC
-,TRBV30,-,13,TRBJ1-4,CAWTRGFGEKLFF,TGTGCCTGGACGAGGGGCTTTGGGGAAAAACTGTTTTTT
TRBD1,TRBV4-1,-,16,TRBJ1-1,CASSQGQGLRNTEAFF,TGCGCCAGCAGCCAAGGACAGGGCCTTAGGAACACTGAAGCTTTCTTT
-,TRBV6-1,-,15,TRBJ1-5,CASSEALGAGQPQHF,TGTGCCAGCAGTGAAGCGCTAGGGGCAGGGCAGCCCCAGCATTTT
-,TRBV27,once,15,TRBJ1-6,CASGAGTGGNSPLHF,TGTGCCAGCGGAGCCGGGACCGGGGGAAATTCACCCCTCCACTTT
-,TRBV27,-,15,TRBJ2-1,CASSFGPFSYNEQFF,TGTGCCAGCAGTTTCGGGCCGTTTTCCTACAATGAGCAGTTCTTC
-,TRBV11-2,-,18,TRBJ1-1,CASTTGGYPQTGNTEAFF,TGTGCCAGCACCACCGGAGGCTACCCACAAACTGGAAACACTGAAGCTTTCTTT
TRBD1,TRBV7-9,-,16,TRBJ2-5,CASTTILDRDQETQYF,TGTGCCAGCACAACAATCTTAGACAGGGACCAAGAGACCCAGTACTTC
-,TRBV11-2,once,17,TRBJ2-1,CASSLRPEADPYNEQFF,TGTGCCAGCAGCCTTAGGCCCGAAGCGGACCCCTACAATGAGCAGTTCTTC
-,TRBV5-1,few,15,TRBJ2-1,CASSLASRVDNEQFF,TGCGCCAGCAGCTTGGCCTCAAGAGTAGACAATGAGCAGTTCTTC
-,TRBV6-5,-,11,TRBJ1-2,CASSTQGGYTF,TGTGCCAGCAGTACCCAAGGCGGCTACACCTTC
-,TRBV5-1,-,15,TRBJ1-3,CASSLDRSSGNTIYF,TGCGCCAGCAGCTTGGACAGGAGCTCTGGAAACACCATATATTTT
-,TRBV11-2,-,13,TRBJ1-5,CASSLMMDQPQHF,TGTGCCAGCAGCCTCATGATGGATCAGCCCCAGCATTTT
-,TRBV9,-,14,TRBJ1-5,CASSADLHNQPQHF,TGTGCCAGCAGCGCGGACCTACACAATCAGCCCCAGCATTTT
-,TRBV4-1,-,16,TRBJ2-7,CASSQRGQPSSYEQYF,TGCGCCAGCAGCCAAAGAGGGCAGCCAAGCTCCTACGAGCAGTACTTC
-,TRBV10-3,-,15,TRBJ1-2,CAINPGGPSNYGYTF,TGTGCCATTAACCCGGGGGGTCCCTCTAACTATGGCTACACCTTC
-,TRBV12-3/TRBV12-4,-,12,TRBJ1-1,CASSIGGAGAFF,TGTGCCAGCAGTATCGGTGGGGCGGGAGCTTTCTTT
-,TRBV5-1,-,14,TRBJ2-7,CASSPGIGSYEQYF,TGCGCCAGCAGCCCCGGAATAGGGTCCTACGAGCAGTACTTC
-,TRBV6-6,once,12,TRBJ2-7,CASSYSTFEQYF,TGTGCCAGCAGTTACTCGACGTTCGAGCAGTACTTC
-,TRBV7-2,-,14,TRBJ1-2,CASSLELTADGYTF,TGTGCCAGCAGCTTAGAATTAACAGCAGATGGCTACACCTTC
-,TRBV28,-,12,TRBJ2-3,CASSPRTDTQYF,TGTGCCAGCTCTCCACGCACAGATACGCAGTATTTT
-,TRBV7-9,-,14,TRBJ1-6,CASRPDSDNSPLHF,TGTGCCAGCAGGCCAGACAGCGATAATTCACCCCTCCACTTT
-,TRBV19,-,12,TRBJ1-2,CASGRRGDGYTF,TGTGCCAGCGGAAGGCGGGGGGATGGCTACACCTTC